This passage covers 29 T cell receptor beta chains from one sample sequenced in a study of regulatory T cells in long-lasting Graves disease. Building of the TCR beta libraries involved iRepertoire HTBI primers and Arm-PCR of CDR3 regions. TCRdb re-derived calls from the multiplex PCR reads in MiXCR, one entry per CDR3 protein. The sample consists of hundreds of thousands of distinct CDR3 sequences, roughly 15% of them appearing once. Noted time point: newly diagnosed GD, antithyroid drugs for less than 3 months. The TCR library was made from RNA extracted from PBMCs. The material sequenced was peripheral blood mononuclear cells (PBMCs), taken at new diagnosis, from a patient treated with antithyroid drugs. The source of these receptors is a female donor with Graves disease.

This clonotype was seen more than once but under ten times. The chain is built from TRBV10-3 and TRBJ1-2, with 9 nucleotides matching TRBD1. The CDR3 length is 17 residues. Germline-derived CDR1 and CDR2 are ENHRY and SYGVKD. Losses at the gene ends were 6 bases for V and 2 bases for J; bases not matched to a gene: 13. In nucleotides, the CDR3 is TGTGCCATCAGCGGAGGGACAGGGAGACTAAGGAACTATGGCTACACCTTC. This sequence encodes CAISGGTGRLRNYGYTF.

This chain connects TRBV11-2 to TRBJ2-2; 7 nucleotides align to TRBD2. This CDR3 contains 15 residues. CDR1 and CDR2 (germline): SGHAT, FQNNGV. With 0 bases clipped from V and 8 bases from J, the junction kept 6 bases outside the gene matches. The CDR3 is CASSLDLLALGELFF. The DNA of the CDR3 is TGTGCCAGCAGCTTAGATCTACTAGCGTTAGGGGAGCTGTTTTTT.

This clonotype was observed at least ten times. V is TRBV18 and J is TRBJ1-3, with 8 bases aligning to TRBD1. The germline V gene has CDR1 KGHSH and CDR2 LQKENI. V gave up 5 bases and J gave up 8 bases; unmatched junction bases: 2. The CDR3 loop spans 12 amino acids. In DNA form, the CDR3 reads TGTGCCAGCTCATCGACAGGGGACACCATATATTTT. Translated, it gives CASSSTGDTIYF.

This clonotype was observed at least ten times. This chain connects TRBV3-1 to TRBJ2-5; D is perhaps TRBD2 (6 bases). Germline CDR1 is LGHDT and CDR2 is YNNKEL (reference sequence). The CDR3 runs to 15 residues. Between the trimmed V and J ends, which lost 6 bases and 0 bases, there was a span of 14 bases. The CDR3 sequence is CASRPLGGNQETQYF. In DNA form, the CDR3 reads TGTGCCAGCAGGCCCCTAGGAGGGAACCAAGAGACCCAGTACTTC.

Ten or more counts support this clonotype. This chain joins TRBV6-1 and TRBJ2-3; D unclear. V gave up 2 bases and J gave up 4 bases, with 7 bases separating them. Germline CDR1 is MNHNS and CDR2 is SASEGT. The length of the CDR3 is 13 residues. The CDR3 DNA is TGTGCCAGCAGTGAATTTTCGCCAGATACGCAGTATTTT. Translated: CASSEFSPDTQYF.

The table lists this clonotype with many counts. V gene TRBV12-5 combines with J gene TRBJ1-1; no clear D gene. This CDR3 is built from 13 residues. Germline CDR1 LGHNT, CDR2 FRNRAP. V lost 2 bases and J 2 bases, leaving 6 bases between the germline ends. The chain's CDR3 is CASGLPPNTEAFF. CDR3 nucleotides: TGTGCTAGTGGTTTGCCACCAAACACTGAAGCTTTCTTT.

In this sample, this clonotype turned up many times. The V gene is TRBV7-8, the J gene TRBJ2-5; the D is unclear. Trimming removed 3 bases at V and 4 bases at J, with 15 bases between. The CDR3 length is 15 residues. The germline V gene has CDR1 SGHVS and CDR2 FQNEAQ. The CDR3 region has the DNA TGTGCCAGCAGCTTTATTCAATCCGGCGCAGAGACCCAGTACTTC. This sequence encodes CASSFIQSGAETQYF.

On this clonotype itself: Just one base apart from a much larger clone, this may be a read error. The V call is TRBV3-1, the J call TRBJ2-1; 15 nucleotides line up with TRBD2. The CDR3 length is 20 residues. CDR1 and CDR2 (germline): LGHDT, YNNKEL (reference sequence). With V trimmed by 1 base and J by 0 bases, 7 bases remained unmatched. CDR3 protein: CASSQVGLAGGMSSYNEQFF. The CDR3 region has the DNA TGTGCCAGCAGCCAAGTAGGACTAGCGGGAGGGATGAGCTCCTACAATGAGCAGTTCTTC.

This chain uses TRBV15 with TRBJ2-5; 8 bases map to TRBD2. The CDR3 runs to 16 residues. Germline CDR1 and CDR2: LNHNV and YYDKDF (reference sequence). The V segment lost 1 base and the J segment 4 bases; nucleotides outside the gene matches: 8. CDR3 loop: CATSRVSGVVGETQYF. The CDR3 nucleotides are TGTGCCACCAGCAGAGTTAGCGGGGTGGTGGGAGAGACCCAGTACTTC.

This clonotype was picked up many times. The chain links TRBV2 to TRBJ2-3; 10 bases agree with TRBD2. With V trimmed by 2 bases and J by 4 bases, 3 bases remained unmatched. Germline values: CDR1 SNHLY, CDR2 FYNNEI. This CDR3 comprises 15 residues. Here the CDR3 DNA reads TGTGCCAGCAGTGAACAAAGCGGGAGGGCAGATACGCAGTATTTT. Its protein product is CASSEQSGRADTQYF.

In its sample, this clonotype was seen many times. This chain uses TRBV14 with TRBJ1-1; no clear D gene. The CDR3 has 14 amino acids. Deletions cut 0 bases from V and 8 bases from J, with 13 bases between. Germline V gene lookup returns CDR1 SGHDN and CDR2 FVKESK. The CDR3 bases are TGTGCCAGCAGCCAAGAATTGGCAGTCCCAGAAGCTTTCTTT. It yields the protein CASSQELAVPEAFF.

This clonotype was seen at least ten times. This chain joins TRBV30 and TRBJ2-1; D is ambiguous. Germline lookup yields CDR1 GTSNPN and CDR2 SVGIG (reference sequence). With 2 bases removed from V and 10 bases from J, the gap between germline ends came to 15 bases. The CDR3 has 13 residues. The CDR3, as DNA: TGTGCCTGGAGTCCGGAAGGCGTAGGCGAGCAGTTCTTC. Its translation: CAWSPEGVGEQFF.

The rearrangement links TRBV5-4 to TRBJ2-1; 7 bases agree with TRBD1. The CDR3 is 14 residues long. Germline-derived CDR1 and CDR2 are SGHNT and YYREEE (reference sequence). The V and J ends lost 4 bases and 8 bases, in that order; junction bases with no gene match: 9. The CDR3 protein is CASSLDRDHHEQFF. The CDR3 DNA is TGTGCCAGCAGCCTCGACAGGGATCACCATGAGCAGTTCTTC.

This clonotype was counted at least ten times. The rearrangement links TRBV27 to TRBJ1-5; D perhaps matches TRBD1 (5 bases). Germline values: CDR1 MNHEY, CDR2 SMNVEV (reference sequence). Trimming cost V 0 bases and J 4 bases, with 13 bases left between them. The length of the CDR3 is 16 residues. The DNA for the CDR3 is TGTGCCAGCAGTTTATCCTTTCAAGGGGCGAATCAGCCCCAGCATTTT. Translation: CASSLSFQGANQPQHF.

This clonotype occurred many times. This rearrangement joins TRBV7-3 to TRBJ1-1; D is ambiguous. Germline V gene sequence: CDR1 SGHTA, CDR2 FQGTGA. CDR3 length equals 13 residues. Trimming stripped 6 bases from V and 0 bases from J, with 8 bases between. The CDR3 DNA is TGTGCCAGCAGTTCCCGCATGAACACTGAAGCTTTCTTT. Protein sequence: CASSSRMNTEAFF.

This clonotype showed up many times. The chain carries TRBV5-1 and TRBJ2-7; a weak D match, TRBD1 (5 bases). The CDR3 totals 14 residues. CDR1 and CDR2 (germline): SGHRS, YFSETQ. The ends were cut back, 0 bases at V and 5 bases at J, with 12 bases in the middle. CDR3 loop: CASSLGRVKNEQYF. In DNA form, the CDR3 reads TGCGCCAGCAGCTTGGGCAGGGTGAAAAACGAGCAGTACTTC.

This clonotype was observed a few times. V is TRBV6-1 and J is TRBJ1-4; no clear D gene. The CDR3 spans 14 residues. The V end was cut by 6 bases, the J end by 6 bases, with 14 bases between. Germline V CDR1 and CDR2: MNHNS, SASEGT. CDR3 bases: TGTGCCAGCAGGGAGACATTTTCGGATGAAAAACTGTTTTTT. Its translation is CASRETFSDEKLFF.

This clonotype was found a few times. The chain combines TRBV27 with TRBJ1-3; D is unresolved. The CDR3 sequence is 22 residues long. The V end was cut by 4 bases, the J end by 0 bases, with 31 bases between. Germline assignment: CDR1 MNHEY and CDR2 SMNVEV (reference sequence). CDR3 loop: CASSSTAFNMIRPIYSGNTIYF. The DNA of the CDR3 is TGTGCCAGCAGTTCCACAGCGTTTAATATGATCCGTCCTATTTACTCTGGAAACACCATATATTTT.

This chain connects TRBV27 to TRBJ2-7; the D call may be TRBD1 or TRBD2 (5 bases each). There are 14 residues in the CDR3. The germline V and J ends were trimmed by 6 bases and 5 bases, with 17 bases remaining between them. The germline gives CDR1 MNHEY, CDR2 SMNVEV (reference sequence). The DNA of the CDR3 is TGTGCCAGCAGGACACCAGGGAGTACTAACGAGCAGTACTTC. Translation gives CASRTPGSTNEQYF.

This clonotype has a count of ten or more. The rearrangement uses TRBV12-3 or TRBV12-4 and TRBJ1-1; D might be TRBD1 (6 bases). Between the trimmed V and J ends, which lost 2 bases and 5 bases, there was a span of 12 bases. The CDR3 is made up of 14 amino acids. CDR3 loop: CASSLIQGRTEAFF. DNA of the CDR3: TGTGCCAGCAGTTTAATACAGGGTAGAACTGAAGCTTTCTTT.

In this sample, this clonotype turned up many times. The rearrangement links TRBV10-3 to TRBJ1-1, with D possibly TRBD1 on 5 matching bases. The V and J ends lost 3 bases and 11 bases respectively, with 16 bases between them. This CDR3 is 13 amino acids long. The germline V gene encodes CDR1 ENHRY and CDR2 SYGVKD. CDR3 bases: TGTGCCATCAGTGACACAGGCAACCCTCGTGCTTTCTTT. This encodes CAISDTGNPRAFF.

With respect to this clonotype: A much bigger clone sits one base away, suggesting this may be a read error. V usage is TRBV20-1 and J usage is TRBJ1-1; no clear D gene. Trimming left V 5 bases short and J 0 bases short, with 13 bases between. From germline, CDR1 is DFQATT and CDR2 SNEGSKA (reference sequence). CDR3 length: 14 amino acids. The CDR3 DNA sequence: TGCAGTGCTGGGCGACAAACCCTGAACACTGAAGCTTTCTTT. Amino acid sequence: CSAGRQTLNTEAFF.

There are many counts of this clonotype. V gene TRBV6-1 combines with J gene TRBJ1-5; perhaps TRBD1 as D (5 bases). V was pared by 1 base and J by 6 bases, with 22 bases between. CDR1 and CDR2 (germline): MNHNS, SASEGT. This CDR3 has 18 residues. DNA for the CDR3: TGTGCCAGCAGTGAAGTTCGGACCACGATAGGGGCGGGTCAGCCCCAGCATTTT. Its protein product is CASSEVRTTIGAGQPQHF.

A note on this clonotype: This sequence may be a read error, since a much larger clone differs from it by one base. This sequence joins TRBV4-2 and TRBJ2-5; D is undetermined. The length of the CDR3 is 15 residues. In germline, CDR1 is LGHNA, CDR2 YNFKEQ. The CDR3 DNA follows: TGTGCCGGCAGCCAAGATTACCTGGCACAAGAGACCCAGTACTTC. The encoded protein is CAGSQDYLAQETQYF.

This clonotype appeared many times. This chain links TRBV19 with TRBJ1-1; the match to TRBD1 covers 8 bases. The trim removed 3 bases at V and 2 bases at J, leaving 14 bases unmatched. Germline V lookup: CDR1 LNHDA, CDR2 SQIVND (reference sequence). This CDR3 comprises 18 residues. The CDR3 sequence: CASSMRTGYALTNTEAFF. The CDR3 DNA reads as TGTGCCAGTAGTATGCGGACAGGGTATGCGCTAACAAACACTGAAGCTTTCTTT.

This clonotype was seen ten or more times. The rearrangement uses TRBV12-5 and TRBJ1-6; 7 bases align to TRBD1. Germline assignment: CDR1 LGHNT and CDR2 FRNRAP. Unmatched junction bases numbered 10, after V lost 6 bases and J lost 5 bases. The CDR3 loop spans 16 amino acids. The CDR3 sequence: CASGLRDSPNNSPLHF. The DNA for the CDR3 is TGTGCTAGTGGCCTCCGGGACAGCCCGAATAATTCACCCCTCCACTTT.

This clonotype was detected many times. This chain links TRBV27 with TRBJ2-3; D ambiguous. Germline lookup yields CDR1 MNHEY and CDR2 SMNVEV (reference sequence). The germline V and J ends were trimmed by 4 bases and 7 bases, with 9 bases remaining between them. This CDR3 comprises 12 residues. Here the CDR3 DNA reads TGTGCCAGCAGTTCGGCTACTCATACGCAGTATTTT. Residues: CASSSATHTQYF.

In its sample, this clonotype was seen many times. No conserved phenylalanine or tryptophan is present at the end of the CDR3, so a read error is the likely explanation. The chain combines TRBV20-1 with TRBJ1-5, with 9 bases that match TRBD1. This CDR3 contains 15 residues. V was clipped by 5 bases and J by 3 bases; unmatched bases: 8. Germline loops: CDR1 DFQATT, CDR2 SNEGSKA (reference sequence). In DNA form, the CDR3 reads TGCAGTGCTGTTAGGACAGGGGCGAACAATCAGCCCCAGCATCTT. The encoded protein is CSAVRTGANNQPQHL.

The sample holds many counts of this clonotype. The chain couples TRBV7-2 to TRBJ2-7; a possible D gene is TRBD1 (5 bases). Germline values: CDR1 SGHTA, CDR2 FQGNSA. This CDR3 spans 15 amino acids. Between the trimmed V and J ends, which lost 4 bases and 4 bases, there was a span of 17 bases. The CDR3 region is CASSSPEKTGYEQYF. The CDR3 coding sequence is TGTGCCAGCAGCTCCCCAGAAAAAACAGGTTACGAGCAGTACTTC.